This T cell receptor beta chain is from a study of CD8+ T cells in alopecia areata. Whole-study results and caveats: Researchers say the link of baseline CD8+ expansion to response remains uncertain, with one nonresponder. In blood and scalp, many expanded lesional clones persisted during tofacitinib. Mice gave a clearer picture of TCR sharing than patients did, possibly for HLA-related reasons.

The sequencing template was cDNA reverse transcribed from extracted RNA. Here immunoSEQ multiplex PCR was the method, and the copy in TCRdb shows in-frame clones only, minus some. The sample records 150,000 to 250,000 clones, 58% being singletons. Points on this clone: Its antigen is currently unknown.

Specified treatment: oral pan-JAK inhibitor, 5-10 mg twice daily. V was pared by 3 bases and J by 11 bases, with 10 bases between. CDR3 length: 11 amino acids. Germline V gene lookup returns CDR1 MNHEY and CDR2 SVGAGI. This receptor was taken from a human donor with alopecia areata. The sequences come from CD4+ T cells sorted from blood, collected at week 24, from a patient treated with tofacitinib. The J gene is TRBJ1-1, the V gene TRBV6-5; TRBD1 might be the D (5 bases). CDR3 region: CASSYAGDAFF. The CDR3 region has the DNA TGTGCCAGCAGTTATGCCGGGGACGCTTTCTTT.